The 7 T cell receptor beta chains below were found in one sample sequenced in a study of cytotoxic CD8 clonotypes in ibrutinib-treated CLL. TCRdb's table, derived via immunoSEQ multiplex PCR, lists solely in-frame clones and lacks some. The profile shows 150,000 to 200,000 clones, roughly 88% of them singletons. The sample here was PBMCs, taken at disease progression, from a patient treated with ibrutinib. All receptors come from a human donor with chronic lymphocytic leukemia.

The V gene is TRBV2, the J gene TRBJ2-5; 7 bases map to TRBD1. Per germline, CDR1 SNHLY and CDR2 FYNNEI. The CDR3 is made up of 14 amino acids. V lost 6 bases and J lost 1; bases outside the gene matches: 5. The CDR3 DNA follows: TGTGCCAGCAGCGCGGACAGGAGCCAAGAGACCCAGTACTTC. As protein: CASSADRSQETQYF. The whole variable domain, filled in from reference TRBV2 and TRBJ2-5, reads EPEVTQTPSHQVTQMGQEVILRCVPISNHLYFYWYRQILGQKVEFLVSFYNNEISEKSEIFDDQFSVERPDGSNFTLKIRSTKLEDSAMYFCASSADRSQETQYFGPGTRLLVL.

The rearrangement joins TRBV9 to TRBJ2-4; TRBD2 matches 13 bases. This CDR3 is 19 amino acids long. Germline V lookup: CDR1 SGDLS, CDR2 YYNGEE. With 3 bases clipped from V and 1 base from J, the junction kept 10 bases outside the gene matches. CDR3 DNA sequence: TGTGCCAGCAGCGCCGGACTAGCGGGAGCGGAAGCGGCCAAAAACATTCAGTACTTC. Its translation is CASSAGLAGAEAAKNIQYF.

The chain joins TRBV5-1 to TRBJ2-5, with D perhaps TRBD1 (6 bases). Between the trimmed V and J ends, which lost 0 bases and 5 bases, there was a span of 14 bases. Germline values: CDR1 SGHRS, CDR2 YFSETQ. CDR3 length: 15 residues. CDR3 loop: CASSLAGGVGETQYF. The CDR3 coding sequence is TGCGCCAGCAGCTTGGCTGGGGGCGTGGGGGAGACCCAGTACTTC.

The chain links TRBV7-8 to TRBJ2-7; 9 positions match TRBD2. Trimming took 0 bases from V and 3 from J; bases not matched to a gene: 0. CDR1 is SGHVS and CDR2 is FQNEAQ in the germline V gene. This CDR3 spans 14 amino acids. Here the CDR3 reads CASSLALAGYEQYF. CDR3 DNA: TGTGCCAGCAGCTTAGCACTAGCGGGCTACGAGCAGTACTTC.

Here the CDR3 DNA reads TGCAGCGTAGGTGGGAGTTTCAACGAGCAGTACTTC. The encoded protein is CSVGGSFNEQYF. The chain combines TRBV29-1 with TRBJ2-7, with a tentative D call TRBD2 (5 bases). The CDR3 has 12 residues. CDR1 and CDR2 (germline): SQVTM, ANQGSEA. The V and J ends lost 6 bases and 5 bases respectively, with 14 bases between them.

The V and J genes are TRBV5-1 and TRBJ2-3, with TRBD1 matching over 9 bases. CDR1 is SGHRS and CDR2 is YFSETQ in the germline V gene. J gave up 5 bases and V 0 bases, and 10 bases lay outside the gene matches. The CDR3 spans 17 residues. CDR3 region: CASSLGRGTGTGDTQYF. CDR3 coding DNA: TGCGCCAGCAGCTTGGGGCGCGGGACAGGGACGGGAGATACGCAGTATTTT.

The V call is TRBV19, the J call TRBJ1-1; D is possibly TRBD1 (5 bases). This CDR3 contains 13 residues. V was clipped by 6 bases and J by 7 bases, with 15 bases between them. CDR1 is LNHDA, CDR2 SQIVND, per germline (reference sequence). CDR3 sequence: CASSMTVTLEAFF. CDR3 DNA sequence: TGTGCCAGTAGCATGACAGTTACGCTTGAAGCTTTCTTT. The variable domain in full, with the rest retrieved from reference TRBV19 and TRBJ1-1, is DGGITQSPKYLFRKEGQNVTLSCEQNLNHDAMYWYRQDPGQGLRLIYYSQIVNDFQKGDIAEGYSVSREKKESFPLTVTSAQKNPTAFYLCASSMTVTLEAFFGQGTRLTVV.